This entry lists 2 T cell receptor beta chains sequenced from one sample in a study of CD8 T cells in ankylosing spondylitis (dated by TCRdb to about 2017). Library preparation employed 5' RACE. The sample was run on an Illumina HiSeq 2500. The raw public data were reprocessed by TCRdb itself: fastp quality trimming at Q25, MiXCR clonotype calling, in-frame beta chains only. Each CDR3 protein gets just one entry, which takes the most common genes and DNA from the rows behind it. Present in this sample are about 510,000 distinct CDR3 sequences, roughly 5% of which were seen just once. The biggest ten clones account for under 4.5% of the sample. These receptors are not linked to any known antigen. Summary of the overall study and its limitations: Blood from ankylosing spondylitis patients appeared to be characterized by a TCR beta motif made up of under ten highly homologous amino acid variants.

The sequenced sample was blood, either unsorted or a sorted T cell fraction (not recorded which). The origin of the receptors is a male donor with ankylosing spondylitis.

The table lists this clonotype with many counts. This chain uses TRBV3-1 with TRBJ2-2; D not certain. Trimming cost V 1 base and J 4 bases, with 7 bases left between them. The V gene's germline CDR1 is LGHDT and CDR2 YNNKEL (reference sequence). The CDR3 sequence is 14 residues long. The CDR3 bases are TGTGCCAGCAGCCAAGTTGGGGTCACCGGGGAGCTGTTTTTT. It codes for CASSQVGVTGELFF. Using reference TRBV3-1 and TRBJ2-2 for the parts outside the CDR3, the full variable domain is DTAVSQTPKYLVTQMGNDKSIKCEQNLGHDTMYWYKQDSKKFLKIMFSYNNKELIINETVPNRFSPKSPDKAHLNLHINSLELGDSAVYFCASSQVGVTGELFFGEGSRLTVL.

This clonotype was seen only a few times. The rearrangement links TRBV12-3 or TRBV12-4 to TRBJ2-3, with 8 bases matching TRBD2. The CDR3 is 14 amino acids. The V segment lost 8 bases and the J segment 4 bases; nucleotides outside the gene matches: 8. CDR3 loop: CASALAAGADTQYF. The CDR3 DNA follows: TGTGCCAGCGCCCTGGCAGCGGGAGCAGATACGCAGTATTTT.